This T cell receptor beta chain was recorded in a study of CD8 T cells in ankylosing spondylitis (dated by TCRdb to the late 2010s). Looking at the study overall: The study profiled T cell receptor beta repertoires in healthy donors and ankylosing spondylitis patients to find disease-linked TCR variants. Samples of peripheral blood were taken, and for ankylosing spondylitis patients, synovial fluid was collected as well. The full study cohort comprised 25 ankylosing spondylitis patients and some 100 healthy donors.

Turning to this clonotype: Its binding antigen is unknown. No much larger clone exists at a distance of one base, and base qualities are not known.

The CDR3 sequence holds 16 residues, the cysteine and phenylalanine included. Only the CDR3 region is kept as DNA, spanning 48 bases read in frame from base 1. The CDR1 and CDR2 encoded by the germline V gene are LGHNA and YNFKEQ. V was cut back by 4 bases and J by 5 bases, leaving a gap of 19 bases between them. Findings and caveats that apply to the study as a whole: A TCR beta motif of about eight highly homologous amino acid variants appeared characteristic of blood from ankylosing spondylitis patients. A CD8+ phenotype was shown by the disease-linked clones, which were found at relatively low frequencies in peripheral blood. The disease-linked clones were reported to be significantly enriched in matched synovial fluid samples from ankylosing spondylitis patients. Some of the motif variants had been reported before in the synovial fluid and blood of reactive arthritis patients, a finding that suggests common disease-initiation mechanisms.

Sequencing relied on an Illumina HiSeq 2500. TCR beta libraries were prepared by quantitative 5'-RACE with molecular barcodes. Per the source publication's procedure: A new computational method, built on a probabilistic model of VDJ rearrangement, was used to identify disease-linked TCR variants. The public reads were quality trimmed at Q25 with fastp and then assembled into clones with MiXCR by TCRdb, keeping productive beta chains. Rows merge per CDR3 protein into single entries with the most common DNA and genes. The V and J calls come from TCRdb's annotation, not from the publication. The sample table lists around 890,000 distinct CDR3 sequences, over 9.5% of them with a count of one. The ten biggest clones cover around 0.51% of the sample.

The TCR sequence derives from a male donor with ankylosing spondylitis. The chain is made from TRBV4-2 and TRBJ2-3; possibly the D gene is TRBD1, per 7 matching bases. Sequencing was performed on blood, either unsorted or a sorted T cell fraction (not recorded which). In nucleotides, the sequence is TGTGCCAGCAGCCCCAGGGGGGAGAGGCTAGGAGATACGCAGTATTTT. Translated, it gives CASSPRGERLGDTQYF.